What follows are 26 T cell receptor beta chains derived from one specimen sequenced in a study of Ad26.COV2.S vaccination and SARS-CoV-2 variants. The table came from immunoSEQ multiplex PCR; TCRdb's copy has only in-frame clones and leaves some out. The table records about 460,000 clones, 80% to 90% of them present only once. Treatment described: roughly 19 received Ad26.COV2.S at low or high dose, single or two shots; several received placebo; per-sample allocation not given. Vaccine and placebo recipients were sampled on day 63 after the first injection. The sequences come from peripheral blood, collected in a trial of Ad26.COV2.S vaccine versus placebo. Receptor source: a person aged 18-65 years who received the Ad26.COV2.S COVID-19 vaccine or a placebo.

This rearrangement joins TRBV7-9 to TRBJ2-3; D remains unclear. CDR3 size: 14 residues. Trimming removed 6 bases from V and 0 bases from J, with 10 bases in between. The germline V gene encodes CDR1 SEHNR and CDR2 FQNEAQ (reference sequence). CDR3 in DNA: TGTGCCAGCAGTTTGCGTACTAGCACAGATACGCAGTATTTT. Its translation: CASSLRTSTDTQYF.

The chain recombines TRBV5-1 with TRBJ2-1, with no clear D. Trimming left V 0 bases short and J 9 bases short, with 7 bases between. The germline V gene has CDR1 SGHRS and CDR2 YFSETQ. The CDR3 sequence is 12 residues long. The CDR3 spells CASSLVDGEQFF. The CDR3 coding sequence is TGCGCCAGCAGCTTGGTAGATGGTGAGCAGTTCTTC.

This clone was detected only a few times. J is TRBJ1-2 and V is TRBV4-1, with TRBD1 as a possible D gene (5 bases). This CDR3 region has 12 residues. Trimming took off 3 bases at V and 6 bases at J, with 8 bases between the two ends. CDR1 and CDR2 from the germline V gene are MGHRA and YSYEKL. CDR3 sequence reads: CASSHPGDGYTF. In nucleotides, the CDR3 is TGCGCCAGCAGCCACCCGGGGGATGGCTACACCTTC.

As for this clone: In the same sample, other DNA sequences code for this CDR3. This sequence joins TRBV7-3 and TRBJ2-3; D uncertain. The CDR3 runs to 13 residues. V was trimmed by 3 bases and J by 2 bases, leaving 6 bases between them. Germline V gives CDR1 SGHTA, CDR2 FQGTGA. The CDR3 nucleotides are TGTGCCAGCAGCTTGGGCTCCACAGATACGCAGTATTTT. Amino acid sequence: CASSLGSTDTQYF.

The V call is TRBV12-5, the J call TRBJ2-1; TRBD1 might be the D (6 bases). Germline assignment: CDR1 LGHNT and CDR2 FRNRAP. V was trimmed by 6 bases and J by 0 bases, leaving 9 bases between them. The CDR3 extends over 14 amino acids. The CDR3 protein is CASGKGDSYNEQFF. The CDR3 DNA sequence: TGTGCTAGTGGAAAGGGGGACTCCTACAATGAGCAGTTCTTC.

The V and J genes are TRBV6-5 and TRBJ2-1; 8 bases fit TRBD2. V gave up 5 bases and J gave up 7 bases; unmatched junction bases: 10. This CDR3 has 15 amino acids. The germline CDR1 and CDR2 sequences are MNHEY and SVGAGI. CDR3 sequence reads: CASSPGGALRNEQFF. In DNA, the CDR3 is TGTGCCAGCAGTCCCGGGGGGGCATTGAGGAATGAGCAGTTCTTC.

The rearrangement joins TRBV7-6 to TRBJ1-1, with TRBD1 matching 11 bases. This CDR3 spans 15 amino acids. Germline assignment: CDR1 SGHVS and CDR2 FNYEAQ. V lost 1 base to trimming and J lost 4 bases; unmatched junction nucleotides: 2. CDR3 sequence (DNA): TGTGCCAGCAGCTTAGACGGGACAGGGGGCACTGAAGCTTTCTTT. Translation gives CASSLDGTGGTEAFF.

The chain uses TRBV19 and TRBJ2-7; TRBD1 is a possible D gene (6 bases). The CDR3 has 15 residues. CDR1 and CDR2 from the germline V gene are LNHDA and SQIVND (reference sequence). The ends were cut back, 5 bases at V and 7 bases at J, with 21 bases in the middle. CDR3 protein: CASSQRDTGKREQYF. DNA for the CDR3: TGTGCCAGTAGTCAACGGGACACGGGTAAGCGGGAGCAGTACTTC. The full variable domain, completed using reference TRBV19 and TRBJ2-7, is DGGITQSPKYLFRKEGQNVTLSCEQNLNHDAMYWYRQDPGQGLRLIYYSQIVNDFQKGDIAEGYSVSREKKESFPLTVTSAQKNPTAFYLCASSQRDTGKREQYFGPGTRLTVT.

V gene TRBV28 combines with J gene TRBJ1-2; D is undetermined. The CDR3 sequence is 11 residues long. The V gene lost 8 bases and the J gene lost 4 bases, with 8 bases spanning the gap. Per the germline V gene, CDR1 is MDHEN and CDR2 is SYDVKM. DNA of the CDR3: TGTGCCAGCGCCACACCCTATGGCTACACCTTC. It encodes CASATPYGYTF.

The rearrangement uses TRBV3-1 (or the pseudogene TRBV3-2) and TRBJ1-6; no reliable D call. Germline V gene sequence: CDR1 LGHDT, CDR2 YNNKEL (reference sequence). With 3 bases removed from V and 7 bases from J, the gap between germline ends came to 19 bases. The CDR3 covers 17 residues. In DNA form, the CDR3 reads TGTGCCAGCAGCCACGCCCTGTTCCGAGGTGAGAATTCACCCCTCCACTTT. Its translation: CASSHALFRGENSPLHF.

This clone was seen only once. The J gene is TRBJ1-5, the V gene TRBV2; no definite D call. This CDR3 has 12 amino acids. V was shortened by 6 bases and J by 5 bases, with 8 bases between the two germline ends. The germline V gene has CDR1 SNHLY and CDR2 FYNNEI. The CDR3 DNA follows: TGTGCCAGCAGGATCGGTCATCAGCCCCAGCATTTT. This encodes CASRIGHQPQHF.

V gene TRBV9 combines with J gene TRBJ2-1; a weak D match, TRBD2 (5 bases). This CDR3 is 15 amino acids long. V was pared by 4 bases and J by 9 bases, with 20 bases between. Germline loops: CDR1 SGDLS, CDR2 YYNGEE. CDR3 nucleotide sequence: TGTGCCAGCAGCCCCCCTGGGCGCGGGCCAGGTGAGCAGTTCTTC. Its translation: CASSPPGRGPGEQFF.

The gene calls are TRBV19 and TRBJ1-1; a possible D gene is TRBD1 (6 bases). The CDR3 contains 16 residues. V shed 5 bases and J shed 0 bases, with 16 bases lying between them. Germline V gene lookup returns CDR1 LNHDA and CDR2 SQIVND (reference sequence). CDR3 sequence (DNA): TGTGCCAGTAGTGTAGGGACATCTTACATGAACACTGAAGCTTTCTTT. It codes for CASSVGTSYMNTEAFF.

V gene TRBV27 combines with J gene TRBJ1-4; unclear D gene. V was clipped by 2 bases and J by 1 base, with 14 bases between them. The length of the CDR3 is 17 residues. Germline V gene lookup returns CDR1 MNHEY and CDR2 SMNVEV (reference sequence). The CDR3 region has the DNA TGTGCCAGCAGTTTAAAATGGCGGCCGAGAACTAATGAAAAACTGTTTTTT. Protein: CASSLKWRPRTNEKLFF. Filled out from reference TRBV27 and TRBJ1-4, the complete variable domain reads EAQVTQNPRYLITVTGKKLTVTCSQNMNHEYMSWYRQDPGLGLRQIYYSMNVEVTDKGDVPEGYKVSRKEKRNFPLILESPSPNQTSLYFCASSLKWRPRTNEKLFFGSGTQLSVL.

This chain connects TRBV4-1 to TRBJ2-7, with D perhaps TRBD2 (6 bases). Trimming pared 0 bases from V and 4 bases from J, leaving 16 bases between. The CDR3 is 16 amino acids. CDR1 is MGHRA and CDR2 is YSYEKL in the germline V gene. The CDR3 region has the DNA TGCGCCAGCAGCCAAGAGACCGTAGGGACTCTATACGAGCAGTACTTC. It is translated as CASSQETVGTLYEQYF.

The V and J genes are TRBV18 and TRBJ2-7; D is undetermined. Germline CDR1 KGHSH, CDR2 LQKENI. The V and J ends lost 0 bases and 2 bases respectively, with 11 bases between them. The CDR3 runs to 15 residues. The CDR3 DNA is TGTGCCAGCTCACCACCGGGCCAGGCAGCCTACGAGCAGTACTTC. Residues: CASSPPGQAAYEQYF.

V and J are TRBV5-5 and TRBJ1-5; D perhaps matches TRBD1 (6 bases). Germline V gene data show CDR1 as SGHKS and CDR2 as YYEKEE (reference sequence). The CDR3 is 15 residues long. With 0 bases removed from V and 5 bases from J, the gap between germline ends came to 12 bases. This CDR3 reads CASSLVQGPHQPQHF. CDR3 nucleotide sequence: TGTGCCAGCAGCTTGGTTCAGGGGCCTCATCAGCCCCAGCATTTT.

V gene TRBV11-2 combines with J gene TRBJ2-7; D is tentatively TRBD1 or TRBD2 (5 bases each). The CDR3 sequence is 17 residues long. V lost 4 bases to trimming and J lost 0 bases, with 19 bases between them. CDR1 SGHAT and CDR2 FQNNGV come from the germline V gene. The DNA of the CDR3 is TGTGCCAGCAGCTCTCATTCAGGGATAGAGGGCTCCTACGAGCAGTACTTC. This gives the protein CASSSHSGIEGSYEQYF.

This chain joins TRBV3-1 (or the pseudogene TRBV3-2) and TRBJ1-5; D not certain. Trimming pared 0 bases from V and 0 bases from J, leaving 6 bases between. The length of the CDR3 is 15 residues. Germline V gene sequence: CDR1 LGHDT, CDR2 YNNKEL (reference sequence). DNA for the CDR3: TGTGCCAGCAGCCAAGACTCTATTAGCAATCAGCCCCAGCATTTT. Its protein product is CASSQDSISNQPQHF.

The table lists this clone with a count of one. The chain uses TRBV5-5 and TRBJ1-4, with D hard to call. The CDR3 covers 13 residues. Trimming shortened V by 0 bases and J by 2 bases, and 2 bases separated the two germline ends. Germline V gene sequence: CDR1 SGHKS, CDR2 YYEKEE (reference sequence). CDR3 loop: CASSLDTNEKLFF. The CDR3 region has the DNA TGTGCCAGCAGCTTGGATACTAATGAAAAACTGTTTTTT.

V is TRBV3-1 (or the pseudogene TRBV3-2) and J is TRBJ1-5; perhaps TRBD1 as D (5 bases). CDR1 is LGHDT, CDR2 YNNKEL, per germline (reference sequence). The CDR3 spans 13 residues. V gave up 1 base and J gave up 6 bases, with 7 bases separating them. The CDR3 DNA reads TGTGCCAGCAGCCAAGGGGGGGGTCAGCCCCAGCATTTT. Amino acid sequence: CASSQGGGQPQHF.

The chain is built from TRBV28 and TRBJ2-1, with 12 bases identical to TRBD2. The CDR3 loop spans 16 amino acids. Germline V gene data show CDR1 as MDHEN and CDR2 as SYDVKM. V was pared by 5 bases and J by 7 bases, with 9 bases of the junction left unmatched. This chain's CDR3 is CASSTATSGRLNEQFF. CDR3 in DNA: TGTGCCAGCAGTACAGCGACTAGCGGGAGACTTAATGAGCAGTTCTTC.

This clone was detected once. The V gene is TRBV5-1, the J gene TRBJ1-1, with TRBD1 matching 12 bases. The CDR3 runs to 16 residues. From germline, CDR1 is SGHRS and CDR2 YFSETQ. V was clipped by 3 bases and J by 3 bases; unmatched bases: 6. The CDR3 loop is CASSYGDRGRDTEAFF. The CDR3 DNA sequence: TGCGCCAGCAGCTACGGGGACAGGGGGCGCGACACTGAAGCTTTCTTT.

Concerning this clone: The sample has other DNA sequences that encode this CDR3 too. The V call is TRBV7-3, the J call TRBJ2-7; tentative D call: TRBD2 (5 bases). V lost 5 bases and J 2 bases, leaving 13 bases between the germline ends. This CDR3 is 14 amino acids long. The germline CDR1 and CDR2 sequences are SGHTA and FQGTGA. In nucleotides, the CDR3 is TGTGCCAGCAGCCAGGACGGAGGTACCTACGAGCAGTACTTC. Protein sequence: CASSQDGGTYEQYF.

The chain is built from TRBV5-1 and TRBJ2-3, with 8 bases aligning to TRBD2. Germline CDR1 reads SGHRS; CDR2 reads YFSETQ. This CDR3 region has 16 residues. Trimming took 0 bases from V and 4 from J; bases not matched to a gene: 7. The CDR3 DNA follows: TGCGCCAGCAGCTTGGTTGGTAGCGGGATCTCAGATACGCAGTATTTT. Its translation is CASSLVGSGISDTQYF. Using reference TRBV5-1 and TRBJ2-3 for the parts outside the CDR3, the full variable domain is KAGVTQTPRYLIKTRGQQVTLSCSPISGHRSVSWYQQTPGQGLQFLFEYFSETQRNKGNFPGRFSGRQFSNSRSEMNVSTLELGDSALYLCASSLVGSGISDTQYFGPGTRLTVL.

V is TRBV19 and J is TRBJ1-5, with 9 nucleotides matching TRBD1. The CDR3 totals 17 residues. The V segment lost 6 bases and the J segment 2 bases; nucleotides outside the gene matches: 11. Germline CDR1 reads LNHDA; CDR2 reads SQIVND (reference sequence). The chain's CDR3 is CASRRPGQGFGNQPQHF. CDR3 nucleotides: TGTGCCAGTAGACGTCCGGGACAGGGATTCGGCAATCAGCCCCAGCATTTT.